The rows below give T cell receptor beta chains drawn from one sample of a study of shared clonotypes between healthy human individuals. Sequencing was performed with immunoSEQ multiplex PCR; in TCRdb, only in-frame clones are kept and a portion is missing. The table shows hundreds of thousands of clones, with around 95% occurring only once. Sequencing was performed on naive CD8+ T cells sorted from blood. The source of these receptors is a woman between 25 and 40 years old in good health. Each CDR3 is given with its conserved first and last residue. D genes are given only for firm matches. The size field is filled for only some rows; it gives once, few, many or a size class.

>-|TRBJ1-1|TRBD1|TRBV5-4
TGTGCCAGCAGTTTGGACAGGTCGAATGCAGCTTTCTTT
CASSLDRSNAAFF
>-|TRBJ1-5|-|TRBV6-1
TGTGCCAGCAGTGAAAGGGCCTCGGATGGCAATCAGCCCCAGCATTTT
CASSERASDGNQPQHF
>-|TRBJ2-1|-|TRBV28
TGTGCCAGCAGTTTGAATGAGCAGTTCTTC
CASSLNEQFF
>-|TRBJ2-7|-|TRBV13
TGTGCCAGCAGCTCCGGTCTGGGAATTGACGAGCAGTACTTC
CASSSGLGIDEQYF
>-|TRBJ2-7|-|TRBV25-1
TGTGCCAGCAGTGAAGGACGGGACTACGAGCAGTACTTC
CASSEGRDYEQYF
>-|TRBJ2-7|-|TRBV28
TGTGCCAGCAGTCAACAGGGTTACGAGCAGTACTTC
CASSQQGYEQYF
>-|TRBJ2-7|-|TRBV5-6
TGTGCCAGCAGCTTCACGGTCGGAGCCTACGAGCAGTACTTC
CASSFTVGAYEQYF
>-|TRBJ2-7|TRBD2|TRBV6-5
TGTGCCAGCAGGGCTAGCGGGAGGTCCTACGAGCAGTACTTC
CASRASGRSYEQYF
>-|TRBJ2-7|-|TRBV5-1
TGCGCCAGCAGGTACACCTACGAGCAGTACTTC
CASRYTYEQYF
>-|TRBJ2-7|-|TRBV7-9
TGTGCCAGCAGCTTTGGTTCCTACGAGCAGTACTTC
CASSFGSYEQYF
>-|TRBJ2-2|-|TRBV5-4
TGTGCCAGCAGCTTAGGCAGGGGCTTCACCGGGGAGCTGTTTTTT
CASSLGRGFTGELFF
>-|TRBJ2-3|TRBD2|TRBV5-1
TGCGCCAGCAGCTTGGTTTTAGCGGGAGGGGATGATACGCAGTATTTT
CASSLVLAGGDDTQYF
>-|TRBJ2-1|-|TRBV15
TGTGCCACCAGCAGAGATATGGGGACGGAGTTCTTC
CATSRDMGTEFF
>-|TRBJ2-2|TRBD1|TRBV5-4
TGTGCCAGCAGCCCGGACAGGACCGGGGAGCTGTTTTTT
CASSPDRTGELFF
>-|TRBJ1-1|-|TRBV29-1
TGCAGCGTTGTTTCTGAATCCCCGGGGGGGCTAGGGACTGAAGCTTTCTTT
CSVVSESPGGLGTEAFF
>-|TRBJ1-1|-|TRBV5-4
TGTGCCAGCAGCTTGGCCAAGACAGTCAACACTGAAGCTTTCTTT
CASSLAKTVNTEAFF
>-|TRBJ2-7|TRBD2|TRBV7-6
TGTGCCAGCAGCCTCTACCTAGCGGGATCCCCCCGCGGCTACGAGCAGTACTTC
CASSLYLAGSPRGYEQYF
>-|TRBJ2-7|TRBD1|TRBV27
TGTGCCAGCAGTCCGACCGGGACAGGGAGTTCCTACGAGCAGTACTTC
CASSPTGTGSSYEQYF
>-|TRBJ2-7|TRBD2|TRBV5-4
TGTGCCAGCAGCCAGGAGCGGGACTCCTACGAGCAGTACTTC
CASSQERDSYEQYF
>once|TRBJ1-1|TRBD1|TRBV9
TGTGCCAGCAGCGCCCGAGGACAGGGGGCTGGGACTGAAGCTTTCTTT
CASSARGQGAGTEAFF
>-|TRBJ2-7|TRBD2|TRBV2
TGTGCCAGCAGTAAATCCGGGACTAGCTACGAGCAGTACTTC
CASSKSGTSYEQYF
>-|TRBJ2-3|-|TRBV9
TGTGCCAGCAGCGTAGCGTCTTCAGGGAATACGCAGTATTTT
CASSVASSGNTQYF
>once|TRBJ2-1|TRBD2|TRBV29-1
TGCAGCGATGCTTCCGGGACTAGCGGGAATGAGCAGTTCTTC
CSDASGTSGNEQFF
>-|TRBJ2-7|TRBD1|TRBV9
TGTGCCAGCAGCGTAACGGACAGGGGCGACGAGCAGTACTTC
CASSVTDRGDEQYF
>-|TRBJ2-2|-|TRBV28
TGTGCCAGCAGTTTCGAAGTCACCACCGGGGAGCTGTTTTTT
CASSFEVTTGELFF
>-|TRBJ1-5|-|TRBV10-3
TGTGCCATCAGTGAGTCGGACAGACTCAATCAGCCCCAGCATTTT
CAISESDRLNQPQHF
>-|TRBJ1-1|-|TRBV7-2
TGTGCCAGCAGCTTAGCCCTAGAGGGGAGTAACACTGAAGCTTTCTTT
CASSLALEGSNTEAFF
>-|TRBJ1-2|-|TRBV27
TGTGCCAGCAGTTTGTTCCCAAGCTATGGCTACACCTTC
CASSLFPSYGYTF
>-|TRBJ1-3|TRBD1|TRBV29-1
TGCAGCGTTGAAACAGGGGGCGCTTGGCCTGGAAACACCATATATTTT
CSVETGGAWPGNTIYF
>-|TRBJ1-2|-|TRBV4-1
TGCGCCAGCAGCCAAGTGGCAGTTGATGGCTACACCTTC
CASSQVAVDGYTF
>-|TRBJ2-2|TRBD2|TRBV7-9
TGTGCCAGCAGCTTAGATTTAGCTAGCGGGAGTTCGGGCACCGGGGAGCTGTTTTTT
CASSLDLASGSSGTGELFF
>-|TRBJ2-1|TRBD2|TRBV28
TGTGCCAGCAGTTCTCCCGGGATAGCGGGAGAAACTAATGAGCAGTTCTTC
CASSSPGIAGETNEQFF
>-|TRBJ2-5|-|TRBV9
TGTGCCAGCAGCGTAGTGTTTGCAGGTCAAGAGACCCAGTACTTC
CASSVVFAGQETQYF
>-|TRBJ2-5|-|TRBV19
TGTGCCAGTAGAGGACAGTCCCAAGAGACCCAGTACTTC
CASRGQSQETQYF
>-|TRBJ1-1|-|TRBV19
TGTGCCAGTAGTACCGACAGGATGAACACTGAAGCTTTCTTT
CASSTDRMNTEAFF
>once|TRBJ1-1|TRBD1|TRBV2
TGTGCCAGCAGTGAAGCGAACAGGGGGCAGGGCACTGAAGCTTTCTTT
CASSEANRGQGTEAFF
>once|TRBJ1-2|TRBD1|TRBV27
TGTGCCAGCAGTTTGGGACAGAGCATGTGGGGCTACACCTTC
CASSLGQSMWGYTF
>-|TRBJ2-5|-|TRBV30
TGTGCCTGGAGTGGGGGAGAGACCCAGTACTTC
CAWSGGETQYF
>-|TRBJ2-7|TRBD2|TRBV5-4
TGTGCCAGCAGCTCGGGAGGACAAACTTACGAGCAGTACTTC
CASSSGGQTYEQYF
>-|TRBJ2-7|-|TRBV11-3
TGTGCCAGCAGCATTGGGTTTTCCTACGAGCAGTACTTC
CASSIGFSYEQYF
>once|TRBJ2-5|-|TRBV7-9
TGTGCCAGCAGCTTAGCCATCGGTAGCACTACCCAGTACTTC
CASSLAIGSTTQYF
>-|TRBJ2-1|TRBD2|TRBV27
TGTGCCAGCAGTTCCCTCCCTAGCGGGAGTAGGAATGAGCAGTTCTTC
CASSSLPSGSRNEQFF
>-|TRBJ2-1|TRBD2|TRBV7-8
TGTGCCTGCTCAGACTTAGCGGGAGGGCATGAGCAGTTCTTC
CACSDLAGGHEQFF
>-|TRBJ1-5|-|TRBV19
TGTGCCAGTAGTTCCGACAGAAGCAATCAGCCCCAGCATTTT
CASSSDRSNQPQHF
>-|TRBJ1-6|-|TRBV4-1
TGCGCCAGCAGCCAAGTTGTGGGGGACTCCTATAATTCACCCCTCCACTTT
CASSQVVGDSYNSPLHF
>-|TRBJ1-1|TRBD1|TRBV15
TGTGCCACCAGCAGAGAGGGGGGACAGGTGAACACTGAAGCTTTCTTT
CATSREGGQVNTEAFF
>-|TRBJ1-2|-|TRBV29-1
TGCAGCGTTGACGAACCAGGTTCCGGCGATGGCTACACCTTC
CSVDEPGSGDGYTF
>-|TRBJ2-2|TRBD2|TRBV28
TGTGCCAGCACGGCCAGCGGGGACACCGGGGAGCTGTTTTTT
CASTASGDTGELFF
>once|TRBJ2-7|-|TRBV19
TGTGCCAGTAGCTGGGGGAGCGGAGCCTACGAGCAGTACTTC
CASSWGSGAYEQYF
>-|TRBJ2-7|TRBD2|TRBV9
TGTGCCAGCAGCGGTAGCGGGGACTACGAGCAGTACTTC
CASSGSGDYEQYF
>once|TRBJ2-4|-|TRBV19
TGTGCCAGTAGTATGCATCCGTATTCGGGCAAAAACATTCAGTACTTC
CASSMHPYSGKNIQYF
>-|TRBJ2-5|TRBD2|TRBV5-4
TGTGCCAGCAGCTTGTTCGGCGGGAGTGGGGAGACCCAGTACTTC
CASSLFGGSGETQYF
>-|TRBJ2-2|TRBD2|TRBV27
TGTGCCAGCAGTCCTTATGGAGCTAGCGGGTCGGTGGGAGGGGAGCTGTTTTTT
CASSPYGASGSVGGELFF
>-|TRBJ1-1|-|TRBV9
TGTGCCAGCAGCGTCGGGGTCGGCACTGAAGCTTTCTTT
CASSVGVGTEAFF
>-|TRBJ2-7|-|TRBV5-4
TGTGCCAGCAGTGGAGTCCACGAGCAGTACTTC
CASSGVHEQYF
>-|TRBJ2-7|-|TRBV7-8
TGTGCCAGCAGCTTAGGGTTTACCTACGAGCAGTACTTC
CASSLGFTYEQYF
>-|TRBJ2-7|-|TRBV19
TGTGCCAGTAGTGGACAGAATTTCTACGAGCAGTACTTC
CASSGQNFYEQYF
>-|TRBJ2-7|-|TRBV27
TGTGCCAGCAGTTTACTTGGACAGCTATACGAGCAGTACTTC
CASSLLGQLYEQYF
>-|TRBJ1-1|-|TRBV28
TGTGCCAGCAGTCCGACCTTGGGGACTGAAGCTTTCTTT
CASSPTLGTEAFF
>-|TRBJ2-7|TRBD2|TRBV7-2
TGTGCCAGCAGCCTCTCTGGGACTAGCGGGAGCGAGCAGTACTTC
CASSLSGTSGSEQYF